The rows below give T cell receptor beta chains drawn from one sample of a study of CD8 T cells in ankylosing spondylitis. One entry per CDR3 protein results from TCRdb running MiXCR on the 5' RACE reads. The table has 100,000 to 150,000 distinct CDR3 sequences, about 6.5% seen once. Sequenced sample: blood, either unsorted or a sorted T cell fraction (not recorded which). These receptors originate from a male donor with ankylosing spondylitis or in good health (not recorded which). The CDR3 runs from the conserved cysteine through the conserved F or W. Each record gives: J gene, clone size, D gene, V gene, CDR3 protein, CDR3 DNA. A D gene is named only where the DNA matches it firmly. Expanded clones are given a class, and other clones once, few, many or no size at all.

j_call: TRBJ2-2
clone_size: many
d_call: NA
v_call: TRBV9
cdr3_aa: CASTREDTGELFF
cdr3_nt: TGTGCCAGCACCCGTGAGGACACCGGGGAGCTGTTTTTT

j_call: TRBJ2-1
clone_size: few
d_call: TRBD2
v_call: TRBV7-3
cdr3_aa: CASSLWSGTSGGANEQFF
cdr3_nt: TGTGCCAGCAGCTTATGGTCTGGGACTAGCGGGGGGGCGAATGAGCAGTTCTTC

j_call: TRBJ2-7
clone_size: many
d_call: TRBD2
v_call: TRBV20-1
cdr3_aa: CSAPGLAGINEQYF
cdr3_nt: TGCAGTGCTCCCGGACTAGCGGGGATTAACGAGCAGTACTTC

j_call: TRBJ1-5
clone_size: many
d_call: NA
v_call: TRBV6-6
cdr3_aa: CASGRVSGPQHF
cdr3_nt: TGTGCCAGCGGTCGGGTTTCGGGGCCCCAGCATTTT

j_call: TRBJ2-7
clone_size: many
d_call: NA
v_call: TRBV5-1
cdr3_aa: CASSLVHGPAYEQYF
cdr3_nt: TGCGCCAGCAGCTTGGTCCATGGTCCGGCCTACGAGCAGTACTTC

j_call: TRBJ2-5
clone_size: many
d_call: NA
v_call: TRBV5-4
cdr3_aa: CASSLGHSQETQYF
cdr3_nt: TGTGCCAGCAGCTTGGGCCACAGCCAAGAGACCCAGTACTTC

j_call: TRBJ2-1
clone_size: NA
d_call: NA
v_call: TRBV12-3/TRBV12-4
cdr3_aa: CASSSGELGNEQFF
cdr3_nt: TGTGCCAGTTCCTCCGGCGAGCTTGGAAATGAGCAGTTCTTC

j_call: TRBJ1-4
clone_size: many
d_call: NA
v_call: TRBV24-1
cdr3_aa: CATSDAGQNNEKLFF
cdr3_nt: TGTGCCACCAGTGATGCCGGACAGAACAATGAAAAACTGTTTTTT

j_call: TRBJ2-1
clone_size: many
d_call: NA
v_call: TRBV7-6
cdr3_aa: CASAPRVGGQSYNEQFF
cdr3_nt: TGTGCCAGCGCCCCCAGAGTCGGGGGGCAATCCTACAATGAGCAGTTCTTC

j_call: TRBJ2-7
clone_size: few
d_call: NA
v_call: TRBV12-3/TRBV12-4
cdr3_aa: CASVSRDSYEQYF
cdr3_nt: TGTGCCAGCGTTAGTCGTGACTCCTACGAGCAGTACTTC

j_call: TRBJ1-3
clone_size: many
d_call: NA
v_call: TRBV20-1
cdr3_aa: CSARTPNGPDTIYF
cdr3_nt: TGCAGTGCTAGAACCCCCAATGGGCCGGACACCATATATTTT

j_call: TRBJ2-7
clone_size: many
d_call: NA
v_call: TRBV5-4
cdr3_aa: CASSLYAGSTEQYF
cdr3_nt: TGTGCCAGCAGCTTGTACGCAGGGAGTACCGAGCAGTACTTC

j_call: TRBJ2-5
clone_size: many
d_call: TRBD2
v_call: TRBV5-5
cdr3_aa: CASSSGTSGQETQYF
cdr3_nt: TGTGCCAGCAGCTCCGGGACTAGCGGCCAAGAGACCCAGTACTTC

j_call: TRBJ2-3
clone_size: NA
d_call: TRBD1
v_call: TRBV29-1
cdr3_aa: CSVVGDRGFTDTQYF
cdr3_nt: TGCAGCGTGGTCGGGGACAGGGGATTCACAGATACGCAGTATTTT

j_call: TRBJ2-2
clone_size: few
d_call: NA
v_call: TRBV7-2
cdr3_aa: CASSLVGGGHGELFF
cdr3_nt: TGTGCCAGCAGCTTAGTCGGGGGAGGTCACGGGGAGCTGTTTTTT

j_call: TRBJ2-3
clone_size: many
d_call: TRBD2
v_call: TRBV20-1
cdr3_aa: CSARGLAGGPDTQYF
cdr3_nt: TGCAGTGCTAGGGGACTAGCGGGGGGGCCAGATACGCAGTATTTT

j_call: TRBJ2-3
clone_size: many
d_call: NA
v_call: TRBV5-5
cdr3_aa: CASSLEAVRGTDTQYF
cdr3_nt: TGTGCCAGCAGCTTGGAGGCAGTCCGAGGCACAGATACGCAGTATTTT

j_call: TRBJ2-5
clone_size: NA
d_call: NA
v_call: TRBV24-1
cdr3_aa: CATSDPQVGQETQYF
cdr3_nt: TGTGCCACCAGTGATCCACAGGTTGGGCAAGAGACCCAGTACTTC

j_call: TRBJ2-1
clone_size: few
d_call: NA
v_call: TRBV7-2
cdr3_aa: CASSSNRVGNEQFF
cdr3_nt: TGTGCCAGCAGCTCAAACAGGGTGGGCAATGAGCAGTTCTTC

j_call: TRBJ2-3
clone_size: NA
d_call: NA
v_call: TRBV12-3/TRBV12-4
cdr3_aa: CASSGIETDTQYF
cdr3_nt: TGTGCCAGCAGTGGGATTGAAACAGATACGCAGTATTTT

j_call: TRBJ2-2
clone_size: many
d_call: NA
v_call: TRBV7-7
cdr3_aa: CASSFKEVRSTGELFF
cdr3_nt: TGTGCTAGCAGCTTCAAGGAGGTCCGAAGCACCGGGGAGCTGTTTTTT

j_call: TRBJ2-6
clone_size: NA
d_call: TRBD2
v_call: TRBV5-1
cdr3_aa: CASSFFVVGLAGNSGANVLTF
cdr3_nt: TGCGCCAGCAGCTTCTTCGTCGTCGGGTTAGCGGGAAACTCTGGGGCCAACGTCCTGACTTTC

j_call: TRBJ2-2
clone_size: many
d_call: NA
v_call: TRBV20-1
cdr3_aa: CSARETITGELFF
cdr3_nt: TGCAGTGCTAGAGAAACAATCACCGGGGAGCTGTTTTTT

j_call: TRBJ2-1
clone_size: NA
d_call: NA
v_call: TRBV12-3/TRBV12-4
cdr3_aa: CASSFNLAGEQFF
cdr3_nt: TGTGCCAGCAGTTTTAACCTGGCGGGAGAGCAGTTCTTC

j_call: TRBJ1-5
clone_size: many
d_call: NA
v_call: TRBV7-2
cdr3_aa: CASSFSPNQPQHF
cdr3_nt: TGTGCCAGCAGCTTCTCTCCCAATCAGCCCCAGCATTTT

j_call: TRBJ2-7
clone_size: many
d_call: NA
v_call: TRBV5-1
cdr3_aa: CASSLTPGTATYEQYF
cdr3_nt: TGCGCCAGCAGCTTGACGCCCGGGACTGCCACCTACGAGCAGTACTTC

j_call: TRBJ1-5
clone_size: many
d_call: NA
v_call: TRBV7-2
cdr3_aa: CASSLTRGQDQPQHF
cdr3_nt: TGTGCCAGCAGTCTCACGCGGGGGCAGGACCAGCCCCAGCATTTT

j_call: TRBJ2-1
clone_size: many
d_call: TRBD1
v_call: TRBV24-1
cdr3_aa: CATSDSFRGLQDEQFF
cdr3_nt: TGTGCCACCAGTGATTCTTTCAGGGGGCTCCAGGATGAGCAGTTCTTC

j_call: TRBJ2-1
clone_size: many
d_call: TRBD1
v_call: TRBV12-5
cdr3_aa: CASGLIVGQGGNEQFF
cdr3_nt: TGTGCTAGTGGTTTGATCGTAGGACAGGGGGGGAATGAGCAGTTCTTC

j_call: TRBJ2-2
clone_size: few
d_call: NA
v_call: TRBV3-1
cdr3_aa: CASSQEVRETTGELFF
cdr3_nt: TGTGCCAGCAGCCAAGAAGTCCGGGAAACCACCGGGGAGCTGTTTTTT

j_call: TRBJ2-1
clone_size: many
d_call: NA
v_call: TRBV29-1
cdr3_aa: CSSGTDYNEQFF
cdr3_nt: TGCAGCAGCGGGACAGATTACAATGAGCAGTTCTTC

j_call: TRBJ2-5
clone_size: many
d_call: NA
v_call: TRBV28
cdr3_aa: CASSLSQGKGETQYF
cdr3_nt: TGTGCCAGCAGTTTGTCTCAGGGGAAGGGGGAGACCCAGTACTTC

j_call: TRBJ2-7
clone_size: many
d_call: NA
v_call: TRBV5-6
cdr3_aa: CASSLDTRSYEQYF
cdr3_nt: TGTGCCAGCAGCTTGGACACCCGATCCTACGAGCAGTACTTC

j_call: TRBJ1-2
clone_size: many
d_call: TRBD1
v_call: TRBV7-3
cdr3_aa: CASNPGQGNYGYTF
cdr3_nt: TGTGCCAGCAATCCGGGACAGGGGAACTATGGCTACACCTTC

j_call: TRBJ2-5
clone_size: once
d_call: TRBD2
v_call: TRBV5-5
cdr3_aa: CASSSSPTGTSGETQYF
cdr3_nt: TGTGCCAGCAGCTCCAGCCCGACAGGGACTAGCGGAGAGACCCAGTACTTC

j_call: TRBJ1-3
clone_size: many
d_call: TRBD1
v_call: TRBV5-1
cdr3_aa: CASSSGPGQAFTGNTIYF
cdr3_nt: TGCGCCAGCAGCTCGGGACCCGGACAGGCGTTTACTGGAAACACCATATATTTT

j_call: TRBJ2-4
clone_size: many
d_call: NA
v_call: TRBV20-1
cdr3_aa: CSTREFDKNIQYF
cdr3_nt: TGCAGTACCCGGGAGTTTGACAAAAACATTCAGTACTTC

j_call: TRBJ2-2
clone_size: many
d_call: NA
v_call: TRBV29-1
cdr3_aa: CSVQGDSNTGELFF
cdr3_nt: TGCAGCGTCCAGGGAGATTCGAACACCGGGGAGCTGTTTTTT

j_call: TRBJ2-7
clone_size: few
d_call: TRBD1
v_call: TRBV18
cdr3_aa: CASSPTGTGTYEQYF
cdr3_nt: TGTGCCAGCTCACCGACCGGGACAGGAACCTACGAGCAGTACTTC

j_call: TRBJ2-7
clone_size: many
d_call: NA
v_call: TRBV7-9
cdr3_aa: CASSPSPYEQYF
cdr3_nt: TGTGCCAGCAGCCCCTCACCCTACGAGCAGTACTTC

j_call: TRBJ2-3
clone_size: few
d_call: NA
v_call: TRBV5-1
cdr3_aa: CASGRDSRDTQYF
cdr3_nt: TGCGCCAGCGGTAGGGATTCGAGGGATACGCAGTATTTT

j_call: TRBJ1-1
clone_size: many
d_call: NA
v_call: TRBV7-9
cdr3_aa: CASRRAGVPNTEAFF
cdr3_nt: TGTGCCAGCAGGCGGGCAGGGGTCCCGAACACTGAAGCTTTCTTT

j_call: TRBJ2-3
clone_size: NA
d_call: NA
v_call: TRBV15
cdr3_aa: CATSSTGTTQYF
cdr3_nt: TGTGCCACCAGCAGCACCGGGACTACGCAGTATTTT

j_call: TRBJ2-1
clone_size: many
d_call: TRBD2
v_call: TRBV11-3
cdr3_aa: CASSLKLAGSEQFF
cdr3_nt: TGTGCCAGCAGCTTGAAACTAGCGGGAAGCGAGCAGTTCTTC

j_call: TRBJ2-3
clone_size: many
d_call: NA
v_call: TRBV11-3
cdr3_aa: CASSLRADTQYF
cdr3_nt: TGTGCCAGCAGCTTAAGGGCAGATACGCAGTATTTT

j_call: TRBJ2-7
clone_size: many
d_call: NA
v_call: TRBV10-3
cdr3_aa: CAIRRDGYEQYF
cdr3_nt: TGTGCCATCAGGAGAGACGGGTACGAGCAGTACTTC

j_call: TRBJ2-4
clone_size: NA
d_call: NA
v_call: TRBV20-1
cdr3_aa: CSAINIRGAKNIQYF
cdr3_nt: TGCAGTGCTATCAACATCCGTGGGGCCAAAAACATTCAGTACTTC

j_call: TRBJ2-7
clone_size: many
d_call: TRBD1
v_call: TRBV14
cdr3_aa: CASSPIRDRGNEQYF
cdr3_nt: TGTGCCAGCAGCCCGATCCGGGACAGGGGCAACGAGCAGTACTTC

j_call: TRBJ2-2
clone_size: many
d_call: NA
v_call: TRBV12-3/TRBV12-4
cdr3_aa: CASSPGRVGELFF
cdr3_nt: TGTGCCAGCAGCCCCGGTCGCGTCGGGGAGCTGTTTTTT

j_call: TRBJ1-2
clone_size: NA
d_call: NA
v_call: TRBV5-1
cdr3_aa: CASSPHTGNRTPYGYTF
cdr3_nt: TGCGCCAGCAGCCCCCATACAGGGAACCGAACCCCCTATGGCTACACCTTC

j_call: TRBJ1-5
clone_size: many
d_call: NA
v_call: TRBV20-1
cdr3_aa: CSAGGYSNQPQHF
cdr3_nt: TGCAGTGCTGGGGGGTATAGCAATCAGCCCCAGCATTTT

j_call: TRBJ1-2
clone_size: many
d_call: NA
v_call: TRBV5-5
cdr3_aa: CASSFLLEYGYTF
cdr3_nt: TGTGCCAGCAGCTTCTTACTTGAGTATGGCTACACCTTC

j_call: TRBJ1-2
clone_size: many
d_call: NA
v_call: TRBV5-1
cdr3_aa: CASSSSGSYGYTF
cdr3_nt: TGCGCCAGCAGCTCCAGTGGCAGTTATGGCTACACCTTC